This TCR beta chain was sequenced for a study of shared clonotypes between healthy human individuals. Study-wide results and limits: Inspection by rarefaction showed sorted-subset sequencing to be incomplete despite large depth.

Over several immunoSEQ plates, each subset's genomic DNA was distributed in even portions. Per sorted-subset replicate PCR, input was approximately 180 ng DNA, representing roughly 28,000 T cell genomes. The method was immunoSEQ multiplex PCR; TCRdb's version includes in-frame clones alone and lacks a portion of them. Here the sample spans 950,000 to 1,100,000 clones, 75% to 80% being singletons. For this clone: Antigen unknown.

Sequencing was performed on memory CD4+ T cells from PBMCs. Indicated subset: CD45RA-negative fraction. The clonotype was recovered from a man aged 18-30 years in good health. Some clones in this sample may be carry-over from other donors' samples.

CDR3 region: CASSLIGGNWGNEQFF. The CDR3 DNA is TGTGCCAGCAGCTTAATCGGTGGGAACTGGGGCAATGAGCAGTTCTTC. The chain combines TRBV7-2 with TRBJ2-1; D is undetermined. Trimming stripped 2 bases from V and 6 bases from J, with 17 bases between. Germline V CDR1 and CDR2: SGHTA, FQGNSA. The CDR3 is 16 amino acids.